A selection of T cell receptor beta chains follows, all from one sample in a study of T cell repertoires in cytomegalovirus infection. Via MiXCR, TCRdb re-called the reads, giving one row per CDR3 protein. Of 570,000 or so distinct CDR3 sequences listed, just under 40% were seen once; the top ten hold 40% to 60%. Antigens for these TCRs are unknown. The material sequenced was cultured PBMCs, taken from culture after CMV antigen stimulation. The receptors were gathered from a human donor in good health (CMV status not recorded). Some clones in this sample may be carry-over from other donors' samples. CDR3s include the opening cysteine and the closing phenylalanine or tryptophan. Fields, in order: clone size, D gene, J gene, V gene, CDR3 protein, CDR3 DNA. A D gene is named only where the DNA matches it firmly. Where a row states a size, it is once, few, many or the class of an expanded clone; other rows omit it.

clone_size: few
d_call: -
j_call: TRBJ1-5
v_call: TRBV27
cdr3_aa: CASSSGTLNQPQHF
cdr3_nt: TGTGCCAGCAGTTCGGGGACACTCAATCAGCCCCAGCATTTT

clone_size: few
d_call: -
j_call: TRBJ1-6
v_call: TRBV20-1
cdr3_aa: CSARDEATRPLHF
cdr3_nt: TGCAGTGCTAGAGATGAAGCGACCAGACCCCTCCACTTT

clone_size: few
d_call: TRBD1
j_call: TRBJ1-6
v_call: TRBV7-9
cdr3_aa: CASSPLDRGLSPLHF
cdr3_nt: TGTGCCAGCAGCCCCCTGGACAGGGGGCTTTCACCCCTCCACTTT

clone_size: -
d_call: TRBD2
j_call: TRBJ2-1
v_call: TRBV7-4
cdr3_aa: CASSYRTSGSPRDEQFF
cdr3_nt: TGTGCCAGCAGCTACCGGACTAGCGGGAGTCCCAGGGATGAGCAGTTCTTC

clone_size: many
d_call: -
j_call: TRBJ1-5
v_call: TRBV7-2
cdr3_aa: CASSSGGRSNQPQHF
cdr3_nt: TGTGCCAGCAGCTCCGGTGGGCGTAGCAATCAGCCCCAGCATTTT

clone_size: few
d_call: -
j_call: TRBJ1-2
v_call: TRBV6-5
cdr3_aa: CASSYSTGAYYGYTF
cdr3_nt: TGTGCCAGCAGTTACTCTACGGGGGCTTACTATGGCTACACCTTC

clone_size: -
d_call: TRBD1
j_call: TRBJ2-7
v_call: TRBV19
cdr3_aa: CASSIGTGGLYEQYF
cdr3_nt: TGTGCCAGTAGTATAGGGACAGGGGGCTTGTACGAGCAGTACTTC

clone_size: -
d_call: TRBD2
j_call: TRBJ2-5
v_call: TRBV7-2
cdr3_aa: CASSPASGALETQYF
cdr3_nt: TGTGCCAGCAGCCCAGCTAGCGGAGCCCTAGAGACCCAGTACTTC

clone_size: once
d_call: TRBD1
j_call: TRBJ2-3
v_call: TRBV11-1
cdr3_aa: CASRAGGSAGDTQYF
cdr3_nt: TGTGCCAGCCGCGCAGGGGGCTCGGCAGGTGATACGCAGTATTTT

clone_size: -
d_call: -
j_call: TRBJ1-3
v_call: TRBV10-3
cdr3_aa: CAISDGTTSGNTIYF
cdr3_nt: TGTGCCATCAGTGACGGCACGACCTCTGGAAACACCATATATTTT

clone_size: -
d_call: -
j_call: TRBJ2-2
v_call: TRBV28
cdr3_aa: CASSLEWGTGNTGELFF
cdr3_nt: TGTGCCAGCAGTTTGGAATGGGGGACGGGGAACACCGGGGAGCTGTTTTTT

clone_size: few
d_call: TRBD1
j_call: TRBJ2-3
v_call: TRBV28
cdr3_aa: CASSRDRGREDTQYF
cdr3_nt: TGTGCCAGCAGCCGGGACAGGGGGCGAGAGGATACGCAGTATTTT

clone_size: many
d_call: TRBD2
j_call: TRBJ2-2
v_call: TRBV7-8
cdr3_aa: CASSLSGRWTGELFF
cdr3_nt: TGTGCCAGCAGCCTTAGCGGGAGGTGGACCGGGGAGCTGTTTTTT

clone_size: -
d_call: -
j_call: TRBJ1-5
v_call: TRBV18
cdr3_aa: CASSPLLDDQPQHF
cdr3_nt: TGTGCCAGCTCACCACTGTTAGACGATCAGCCCCAGCATTTT

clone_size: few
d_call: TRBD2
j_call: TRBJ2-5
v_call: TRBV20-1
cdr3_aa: CSALLAGAPQETQYF
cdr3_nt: TGCAGTGCCCTCCTAGCGGGGGCACCCCAAGAGACCCAGTACTTC

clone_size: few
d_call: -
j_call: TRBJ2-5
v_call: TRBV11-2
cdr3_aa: CASSFWGDLGETQYF
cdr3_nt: TGTGCCAGCAGCTTTTGGGGAGACTTGGGGGAGACCCAGTACTTC

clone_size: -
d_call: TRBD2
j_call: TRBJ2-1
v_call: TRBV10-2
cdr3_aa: CASSATSGRNEQFF
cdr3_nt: TGCGCCAGCAGTGCTACTAGCGGGAGAAATGAGCAGTTCTTC

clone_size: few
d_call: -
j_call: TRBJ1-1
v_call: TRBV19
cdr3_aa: CASSMGPGTEAFF
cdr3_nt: TGTGCCAGTAGTATGGGTCCGGGCACTGAAGCTTTCTTT

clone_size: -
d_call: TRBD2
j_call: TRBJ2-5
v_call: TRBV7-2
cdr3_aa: CASSPRWSGGLETQYF
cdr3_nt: TGTGCCAGCAGCCCCCGGTGGAGCGGGGGGTTGGAGACCCAGTACTTC

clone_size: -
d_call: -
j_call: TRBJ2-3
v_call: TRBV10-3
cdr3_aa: CATAGSGDTQYF
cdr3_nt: TGTGCCACCGCGGGGTCGGGAGATACGCAGTATTTT

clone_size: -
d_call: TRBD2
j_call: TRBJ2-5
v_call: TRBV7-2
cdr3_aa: CASSLSGILQETQYF
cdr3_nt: TGTGCCAGCAGCTTAAGCGGGATACTCCAAGAGACCCAGTACTTC

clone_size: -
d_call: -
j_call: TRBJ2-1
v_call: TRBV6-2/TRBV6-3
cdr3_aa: CASSYSHNEQFF
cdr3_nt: TGTGCCAGCAGTTACTCACACAATGAGCAGTTCTTC

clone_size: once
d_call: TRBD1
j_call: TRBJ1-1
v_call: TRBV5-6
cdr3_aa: CASSPGTAMNTEAFF
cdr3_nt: TGTGCCAGCAGCCCAGGGACAGCAATGAACACTGAAGCTTTCTTT

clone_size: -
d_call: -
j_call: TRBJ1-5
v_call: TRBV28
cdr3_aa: CASSSSGSVIQPQHF
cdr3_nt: TGTGCCAGCAGCTCTTCAGGGTCCGTCATTCAGCCCCAGCATTTT

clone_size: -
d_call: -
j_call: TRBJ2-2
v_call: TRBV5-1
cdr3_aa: CASSLAETGGTGELFF
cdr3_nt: TGCGCCAGCAGCTTGGCCGAGACAGGCGGGACCGGGGAGCTGTTTTTT

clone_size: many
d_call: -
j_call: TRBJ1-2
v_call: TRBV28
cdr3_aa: CASSLLGYGYTF
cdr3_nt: TGTGCCAGCAGCTTACTGGGCTATGGCTACACCTTC

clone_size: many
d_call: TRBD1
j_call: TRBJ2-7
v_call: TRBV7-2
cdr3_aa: CASSAMGQVDEQYF
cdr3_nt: TGTGCCAGCAGCGCTATGGGACAGGTCGACGAGCAGTACTTC

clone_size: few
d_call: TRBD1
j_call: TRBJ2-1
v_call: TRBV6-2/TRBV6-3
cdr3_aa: CASRAAGQGSNEQFF
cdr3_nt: TGTGCCAGCAGGGCGGCCGGACAGGGCTCCAATGAGCAGTTCTTC

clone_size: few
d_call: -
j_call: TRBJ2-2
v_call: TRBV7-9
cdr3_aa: CASSVFGDGELFF
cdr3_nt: TGTGCCAGCAGCGTTTTTGGGGACGGGGAGCTGTTTTTT

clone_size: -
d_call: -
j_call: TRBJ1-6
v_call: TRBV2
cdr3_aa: CASSPGLNSPLHF
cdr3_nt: TGTGCCAGCAGTCCGGGCTTAAATTCACCCCTCCACTTT

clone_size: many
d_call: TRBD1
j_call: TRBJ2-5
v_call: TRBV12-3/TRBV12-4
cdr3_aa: CASSSDRGETQYF
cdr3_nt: TGTGCCAGCAGTTCCGACAGGGGAGAGACCCAGTACTTC

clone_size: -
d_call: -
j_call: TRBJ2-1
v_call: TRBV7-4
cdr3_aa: CASSFPDSSIYNEQFF
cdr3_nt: TGTGCCAGCAGCTTCCCGGACAGCAGCATCTACAATGAGCAGTTCTTC

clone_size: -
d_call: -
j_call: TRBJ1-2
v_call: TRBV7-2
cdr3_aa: CASSWRDPYGYTF
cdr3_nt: TGTGCCAGCAGCTGGCGGGACCCCTATGGCTACACCTTC